The text below deals with one T cell receptor beta chain. Trimming took 3 bases from V and 0 from J; bases not matched to a gene: 0. CDR1 is SGHNT, CDR2 YYREEE, per germline (reference sequence). The CDR3 runs to 14 residues. The data belong to a study of T cell changes during pregnancy in multiple sclerosis. Only in-frame clones appear in the TCRdb table, and some are missing; sequencing was by immunoSEQ multiplex PCR. This repertoire shows 65,000 to 85,000 clones, roughly nine tenths found once; its top ten account for 0.21%. This specimen was CD4+ T cells from peripheral blood mononuclear cells, taken before pregnancy. The chain combines TRBV5-4 with TRBJ1-3; 7 bases match TRBD1. The TCR sequence derives from a female donor with multiple sclerosis, enrolled in a pregnancy study. CDR3 in amino acids: CASSWDSSGNTIYF. As DNA, the CDR3 is TGTGCCAGCAGCTGGGACAGCTCTGGAAACACCATATATTTT.